The T cell receptor (beta chain) described here comes from a study of CXCR3-negative and CXCR3-positive naive CD8 T cells. Through 5' RACE with UMI labels, the TRB cDNA libraries were prepared. Following a re-call of the 5' RACE reads, TCRdb has one entry per CDR3 protein and lacks DNA. The repertoire shows around 57,000 distinct CDR3 sequences; the top ten hold around 24%. The CDR3 has 16 residues. In germline, CDR1 is LGHNA, CDR2 YSLEER. Sequencing was done on a sample of memory CD8+ T cells from blood. The source is a human donor in good health. Some clones in this sample may be carry-over from other donors' samples. V usage is TRBV4-3 and J usage is TRBJ1-2. CDR3 loop: CASSQDPLPNNYGHTF.